The present T cell receptor beta chain was sequenced within a study of OX40 agonist ivuxolimab in advanced cancers. Looking at the study overall: Ivuxolimab, which targeted the costimulatory receptor OX40 (CD134), was an agonistic, fully human IgG2 monoclonal antibody. Of the roughly 50 dose-escalation patients, hepatocellular carcinoma was present in about 20, melanoma in around 15, renal cell carcinoma in 9 and head and neck cancer in 9. Intravenous ivuxolimab was administered to patients every 2 weeks at six dose levels: 0.01, 0.1, 0.3, 1.5, 3 and 10 mg/kg. Patients were allowed to have had prior anti-PD-1, anti-PD-L1 or anti-CTLA-4 therapy, and around two fifths of the dose-escalation patients had been treated with checkpoint inhibitors. The monotherapy dose-escalation portion (N = 52 patients) of the phase I ivuxolimab trial is reported in the paper. The dose-escalation cohort was around 83% male with a mean age of about 58 years, ranging from about 23 to 85. Three dose-escalation patients achieved partial responses, one with hepatocellular carcinoma and two with cutaneous melanoma. The purpose of peripheral TCRbeta sequencing was to test whether ivuxolimab changed TCR sequence diversity and led to clonal T-cell expansion.

The paper as a whole reports these results and caveats: Which antigens the clonally expanded peripheral T cells were specific for was not determined. In the 0.1-3.0 mg/kg groups, partial responders had among the lowest normalized peripheral clonal expansion, particularly in CD8+ T cells. After ivuxolimab, expanded clones were on average more numerous among CD8+ T cells than among CD4+ T cells. Low levels of normalized T-cell clonal expansion were also shown by some nonresponding patients. At doses of 0.1 to 3.0 mg/kg, clonal expansion of both CD4+ and CD8+ T cells in blood was seen between baseline and week 6.

Per the germline V gene, SGHRS is the CDR1 and YFSETQ is the CDR2. From the cysteine through the phenylalanine, the CDR3 covers 15 amino acids. The read is trimmed to its CDR3 DNA, 45 bases read in frame from base 1. Ends trimmed: V by 2 bases, J by 8 bases; bases unmatched to a gene: 8. The trial excluded patients who had a history of autoimmune disease or were on systemic immunosuppression. Peripheral blood for TCR sequencing was drawn from every dose cohort at baseline, at cycle 4 day 1 and at cycle 7 day 1. The samples were taken from a phase I, first-in-human, multicenter, open-label dose-escalation trial of ivuxolimab. The trial enrolled adults with locally advanced or metastatic head and neck squamous cell, hepatocellular, melanoma or renal cell carcinoma. Before TCR sequencing, CD4+ T cells and CD8+ T cells were sorted from peripheral blood as separate populations. To sequence the TCRbeta CDR3 region, genomic DNA was isolated from the sorted cells. TCRbeta CDR3 regions were sequenced using the immunoSEQ Assay. TCRdb obtained this table from immuneACCESS and retained in-frame rearrangements with V and J assigned. These tables miss some clones; where compared with another copy, unresolved V genes account for less than half of the shortfall, and the remainder is unexplained. This sample holds over 70,000 clones; approximately 91% were observed only once. The top ten hold around 0.35% of the sample.

Turning to this clone: Its recognized antigen is unknown. No per-base quality is available; no much larger clone lies one base away.

Specimen: CD4+ or CD8+ T cells sorted from blood, collected in a trial of the OX40 agonist ivuxolimab. The V and J genes are TRBV5-1 and TRBJ1-5; a stretch of 9 junction bases matches TRBD1. The clonotype comes from an adult with an advanced solid tumor such as melanoma, head and neck, liver or kidney cancer. The CDR3 region has the sequence CASSLRDREVEPQHF. In nucleotides, the sequence is TGCGCCAGCAGCTTAAGGGACAGGGAAGTGGAGCCCCAGCATTTT. Supplemented by the reference TRBV5-1 and TRBJ1-5 proteins around the CDR3, the complete variable domain is KAGVTQTPRYLIKTRGQQVTLSCSPISGHRSVSWYQQTPGQGLQFLFEYFSETQRNKGNFPGRFSGRQFSNSRSEMNVSTLELGDSALYLCASSLRDREVEPQHFGDGTRLSIL.